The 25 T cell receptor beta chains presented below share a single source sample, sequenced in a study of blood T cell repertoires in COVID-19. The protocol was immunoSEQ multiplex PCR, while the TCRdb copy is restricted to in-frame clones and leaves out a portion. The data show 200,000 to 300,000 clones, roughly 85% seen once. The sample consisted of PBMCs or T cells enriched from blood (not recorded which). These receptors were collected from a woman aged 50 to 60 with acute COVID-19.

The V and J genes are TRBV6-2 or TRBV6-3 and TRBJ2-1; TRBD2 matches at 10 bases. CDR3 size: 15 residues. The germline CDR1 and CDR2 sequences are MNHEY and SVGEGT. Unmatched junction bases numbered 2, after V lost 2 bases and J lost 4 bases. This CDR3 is CASSYQAGGYNEQFF. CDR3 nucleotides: TGTGCCAGCAGTTACCAAGCGGGGGGGTACAATGAGCAGTTCTTC.

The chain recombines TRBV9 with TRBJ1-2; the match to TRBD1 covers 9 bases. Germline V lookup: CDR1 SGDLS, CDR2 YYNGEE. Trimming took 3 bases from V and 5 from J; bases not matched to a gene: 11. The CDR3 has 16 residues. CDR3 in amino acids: CASSALTGGIGYGYTF. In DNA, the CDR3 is TGTGCCAGCAGCGCCCTAACAGGGGGCATTGGGTATGGCTACACCTTC.

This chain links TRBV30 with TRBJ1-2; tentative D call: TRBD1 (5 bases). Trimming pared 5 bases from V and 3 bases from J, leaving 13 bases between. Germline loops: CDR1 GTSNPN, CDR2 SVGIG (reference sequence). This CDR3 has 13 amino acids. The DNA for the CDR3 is TGTGCCTGGGGGGCAGGGATCGACTATGGCTACACCTTC. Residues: CAWGAGIDYGYTF.

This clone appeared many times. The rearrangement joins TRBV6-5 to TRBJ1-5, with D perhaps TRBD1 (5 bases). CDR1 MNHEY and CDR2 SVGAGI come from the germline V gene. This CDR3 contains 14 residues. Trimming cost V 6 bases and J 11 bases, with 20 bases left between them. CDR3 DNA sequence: TGTGCCAGCAGCGCCGATCAGTTCGGAGGGGCCCAGCATTTT. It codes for CASSADQFGGAQHF.

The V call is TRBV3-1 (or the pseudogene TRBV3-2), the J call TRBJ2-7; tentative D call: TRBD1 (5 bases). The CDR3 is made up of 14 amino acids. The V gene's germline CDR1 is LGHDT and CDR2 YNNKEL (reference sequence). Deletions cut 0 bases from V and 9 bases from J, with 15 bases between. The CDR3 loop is CASSQEPLLRGQYF. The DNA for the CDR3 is TGTGCCAGCAGCCAAGAACCCCTTTTAAGGGGGCAGTACTTC.

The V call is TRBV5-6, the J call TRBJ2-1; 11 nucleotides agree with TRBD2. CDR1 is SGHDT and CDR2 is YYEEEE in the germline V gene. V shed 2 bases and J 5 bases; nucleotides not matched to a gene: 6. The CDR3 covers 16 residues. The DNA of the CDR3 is TGTGCCAGCAGCTTTCTGCGACTAGCGGGAAACAATGAGCAGTTCTTC. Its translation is CASSFLRLAGNNEQFF.

CDR3 sequence: CASSYRGSGDTQYF. The CDR3 DNA sequence: TGTGCCAGCAGCTACAGGGGGTCGGGGGATACGCAGTATTTT. The chain is built from TRBV11-3 and TRBJ2-3; TRBD1 aligns across 8 bases. CDR1 SGHNT and CDR2 YENEEA come from the germline V gene. V was pared by 4 bases and J by 6 bases, with 6 bases of the junction left unmatched. The CDR3 consists of 14 residues.

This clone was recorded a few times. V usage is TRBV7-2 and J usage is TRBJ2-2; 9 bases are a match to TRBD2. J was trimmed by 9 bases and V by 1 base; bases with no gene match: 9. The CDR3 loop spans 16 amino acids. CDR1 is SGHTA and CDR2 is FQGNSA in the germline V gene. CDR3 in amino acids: CASSLGVSGGTWELFF. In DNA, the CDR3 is TGTGCCAGCAGCTTAGGGGTTAGCGGGGGAACCTGGGAGCTGTTTTTT.

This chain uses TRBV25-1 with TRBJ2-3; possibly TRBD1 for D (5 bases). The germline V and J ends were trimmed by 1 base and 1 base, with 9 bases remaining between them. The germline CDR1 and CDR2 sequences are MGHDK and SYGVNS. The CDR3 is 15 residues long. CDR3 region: CASSELQVGTDTQYF. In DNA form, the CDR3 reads TGTGCCAGCAGTGAATTACAGGTGGGCACAGATACGCAGTATTTT.

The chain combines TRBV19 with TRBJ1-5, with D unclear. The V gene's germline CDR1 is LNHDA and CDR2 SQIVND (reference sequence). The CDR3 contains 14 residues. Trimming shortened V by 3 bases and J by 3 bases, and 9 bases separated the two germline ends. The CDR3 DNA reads TGTGCCAGTAGTATGCTCAGGTCCAATCAGCCCCAGCATTTT. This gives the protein CASSMLRSNQPQHF.

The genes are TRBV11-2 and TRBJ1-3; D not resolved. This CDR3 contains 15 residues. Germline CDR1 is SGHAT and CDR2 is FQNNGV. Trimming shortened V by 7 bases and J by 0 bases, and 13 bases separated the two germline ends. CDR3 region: CASILSPVSGNTIYF. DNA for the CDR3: TGTGCCAGCATTCTTTCACCGGTCTCTGGAAACACCATATATTTT.

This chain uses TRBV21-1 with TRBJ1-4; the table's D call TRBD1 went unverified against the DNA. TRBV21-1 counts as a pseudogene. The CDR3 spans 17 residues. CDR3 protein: CASSKRLTGEPNEKLFF. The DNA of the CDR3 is TGTGCCAGCAGCAAAAGACTTACAGGGGAACCTAATGAAAAACTGTTTTTT.

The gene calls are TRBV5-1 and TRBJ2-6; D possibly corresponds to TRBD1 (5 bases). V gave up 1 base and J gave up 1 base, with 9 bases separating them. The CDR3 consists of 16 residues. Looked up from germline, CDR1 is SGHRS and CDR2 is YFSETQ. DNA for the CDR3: TGCGCCAGCAGCTTGAACGGACAATCTGGGGCCAACGTCCTGACTTTC. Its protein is CASSLNGQSGANVLTF.

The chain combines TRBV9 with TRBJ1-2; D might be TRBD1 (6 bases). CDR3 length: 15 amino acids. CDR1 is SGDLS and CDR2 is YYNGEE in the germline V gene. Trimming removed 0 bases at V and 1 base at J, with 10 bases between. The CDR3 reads CASSVATRGNYGYTF. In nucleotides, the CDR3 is TGTGCCAGCAGCGTAGCTACCAGGGGTAACTATGGCTACACCTTC.

The CDR3 spells CAWRVGGTYEQYF. The CDR3 DNA is TGTGCCTGGAGGGTGGGGGGTACGTACGAGCAGTACTTC. The J gene is TRBJ2-7, the V gene TRBV30, with D possibly being TRBD2 (6 bases). In germline, CDR1 is GTSNPN, CDR2 SVGIG (reference sequence). V lost 3 bases to trimming and J lost 4 bases, with 13 bases between them. CDR3 length: 13 amino acids.

CDR3 DNA: TGTGCCAGCAGCTTAGACGGAGGGGATAACCAAGAGACCCAGTACTTC. Protein sequence: CASSLDGGDNQETQYF. The rearrangement links TRBV11-3 to TRBJ2-5; TRBD2 might be the D (6 bases). This CDR3 is 16 amino acids long. The ends were cut back, 0 bases at V and 0 bases at J, with 11 bases in the middle. Germline CDR1 is SGHNT and CDR2 is YENEEA.

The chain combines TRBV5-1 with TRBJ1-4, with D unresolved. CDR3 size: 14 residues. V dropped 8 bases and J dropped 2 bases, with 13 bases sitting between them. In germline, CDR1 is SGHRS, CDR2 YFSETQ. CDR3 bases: TGCGCCAGTACTACCTCCTCCACTAATGAAAAACTGTTTTTT. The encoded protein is CASTTSSTNEKLFF.

The CDR3 is CASSPSDRGKNIQYF. CDR3 DNA: TGCGCCAGCAGCCCTTCCGACAGGGGGAAAAACATTCAGTACTTC. The chain joins TRBV5-1 to TRBJ2-4, with TRBD1 identical over 9 bases. CDR1 and CDR2 from the germline V gene are SGHRS and YFSETQ. The CDR3 is 15 amino acids. With V trimmed by 4 bases and J by 4 bases, 6 bases remained unmatched.

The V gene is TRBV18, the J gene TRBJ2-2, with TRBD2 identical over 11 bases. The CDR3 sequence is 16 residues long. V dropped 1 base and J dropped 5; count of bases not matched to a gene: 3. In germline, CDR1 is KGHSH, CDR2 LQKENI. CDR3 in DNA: TGTGCCAGCTCACCACTACTAGCGGGGGAAACCGGGGAGCTGTTTTTT. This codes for CASSPLLAGETGELFF.

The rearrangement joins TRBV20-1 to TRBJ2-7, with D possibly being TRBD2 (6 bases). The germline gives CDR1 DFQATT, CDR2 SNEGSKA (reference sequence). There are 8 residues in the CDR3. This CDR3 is CPRGEQYF. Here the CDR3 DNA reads TGCCCCCGGGGGGAGCAGTACTTC.

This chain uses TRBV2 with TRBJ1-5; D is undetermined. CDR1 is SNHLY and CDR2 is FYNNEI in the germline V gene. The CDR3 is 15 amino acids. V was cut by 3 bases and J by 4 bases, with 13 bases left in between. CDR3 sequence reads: CASSDGQPGNQPQHF. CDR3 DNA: TGTGCCAGCAGTGATGGGCAGCCGGGAAATCAGCCCCAGCATTTT.

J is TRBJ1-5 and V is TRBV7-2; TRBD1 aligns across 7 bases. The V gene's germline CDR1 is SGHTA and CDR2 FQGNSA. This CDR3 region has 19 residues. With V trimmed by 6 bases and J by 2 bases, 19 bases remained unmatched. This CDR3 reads CASSSDRDRDFNRNQPQHF. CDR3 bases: TGTGCCAGCAGTTCTGACCGAGACAGGGACTTTAACCGCAATCAGCCCCAGCATTTT.

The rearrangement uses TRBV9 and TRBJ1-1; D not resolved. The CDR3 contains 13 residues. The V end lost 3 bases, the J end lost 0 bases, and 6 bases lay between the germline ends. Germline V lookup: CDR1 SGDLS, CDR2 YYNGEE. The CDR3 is CASSANLNTEAFF. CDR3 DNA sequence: TGTGCCAGCAGCGCGAACTTGAACACTGAAGCTTTCTTT.

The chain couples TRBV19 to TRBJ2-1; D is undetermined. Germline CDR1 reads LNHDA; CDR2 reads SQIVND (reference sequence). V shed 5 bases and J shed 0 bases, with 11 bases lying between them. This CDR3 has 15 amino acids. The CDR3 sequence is CASSPKLSSYNEQFF. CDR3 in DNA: TGTGCCAGTAGTCCTAAACTTAGCTCCTACAATGAGCAGTTCTTC.

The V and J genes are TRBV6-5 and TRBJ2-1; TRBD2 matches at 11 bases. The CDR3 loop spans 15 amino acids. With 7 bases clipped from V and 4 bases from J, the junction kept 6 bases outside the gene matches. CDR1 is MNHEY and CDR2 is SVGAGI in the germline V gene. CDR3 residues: CASNGGLAVYNEQFF. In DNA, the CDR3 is TGTGCCAGCAATGGGGGACTAGCGGTTTACAATGAGCAGTTCTTC.